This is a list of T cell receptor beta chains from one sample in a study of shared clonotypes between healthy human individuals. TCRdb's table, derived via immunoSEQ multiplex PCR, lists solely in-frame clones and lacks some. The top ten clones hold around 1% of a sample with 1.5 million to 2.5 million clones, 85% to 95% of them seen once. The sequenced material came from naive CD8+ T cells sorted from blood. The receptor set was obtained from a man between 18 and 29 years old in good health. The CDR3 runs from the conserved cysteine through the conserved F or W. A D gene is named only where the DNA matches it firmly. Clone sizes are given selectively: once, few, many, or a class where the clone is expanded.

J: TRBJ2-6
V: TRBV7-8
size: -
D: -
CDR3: CASSLYAGANVLTF
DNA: TGTGCCAGCAGCTTATACGCTGGGGCCAACGTCCTGACTTTC

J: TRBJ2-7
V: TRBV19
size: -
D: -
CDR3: CASSLGGSIHEQYF
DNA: TGTGCCAGTAGTCTCGGGGGCTCGATCCACGAGCAGTACTTC

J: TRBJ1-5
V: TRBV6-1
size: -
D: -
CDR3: CASSETPIGDQPQHF
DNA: TGTGCCAGCAGTGAAACCCCTATAGGGGATCAGCCCCAGCATTTT

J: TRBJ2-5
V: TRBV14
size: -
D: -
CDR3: CASSPYRDFTQYF
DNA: TGTGCCAGCAGCCCATACCGGGACTTTACCCAGTACTTC

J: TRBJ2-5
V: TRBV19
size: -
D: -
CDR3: CASGAVHQETQYF
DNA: TGTGCCAGTGGGGCGGTCCACCAAGAGACCCAGTACTTC

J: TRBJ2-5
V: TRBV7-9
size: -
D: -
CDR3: CASSLINQETQYF
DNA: TGTGCCAGCAGCTTAATAAACCAAGAGACCCAGTACTTC

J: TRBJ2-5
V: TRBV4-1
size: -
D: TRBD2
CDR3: CASSQDGRGGEETQYF
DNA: TGCGCCAGCAGCCAAGATGGACGGGGGGGCGAGGAGACCCAGTACTTC

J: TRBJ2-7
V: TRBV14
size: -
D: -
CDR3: CASSLGGVFIEQYF
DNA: TGTGCCAGCAGCCTTGGAGGGGTTTTTATCGAGCAGTACTTC

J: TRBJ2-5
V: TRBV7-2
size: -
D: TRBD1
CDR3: CASSLDRPGGFDKTQYF
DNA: TGTGCCAGCAGCTTAGATAGGCCAGGGGGCTTCGATAAGACCCAGTACTTC

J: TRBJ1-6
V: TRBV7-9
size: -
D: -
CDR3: CASSHTLGISPLHF
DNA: TGTGCCAGCAGCCATACACTAGGGATCTCACCCCTCCACTTT

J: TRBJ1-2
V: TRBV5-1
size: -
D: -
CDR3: CASSLSGRDGYTF
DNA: TGCGCCAGCAGCTTGTCTGGCCGGGACGGCTACACCTTC

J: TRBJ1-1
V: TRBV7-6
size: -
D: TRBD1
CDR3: CASSYGLGQGDTEAFF
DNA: TGTGCCAGCAGCTACGGATTGGGACAGGGGGACACTGAAGCTTTCTTT

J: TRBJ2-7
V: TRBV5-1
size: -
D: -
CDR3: CASSLDRGYEQYF
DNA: TGCGCCAGCAGCTTGGACAGAGGCTACGAGCAGTACTTC

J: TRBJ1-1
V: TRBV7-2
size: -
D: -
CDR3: CASSLAPWGDTEAFF
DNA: TGTGCCAGCAGCTTAGCGCCTTGGGGGGACACTGAAGCTTTCTTT

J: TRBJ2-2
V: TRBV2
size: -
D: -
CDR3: CASSDTSPNTGELFF
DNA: TGTGCCAGCAGTGATACGTCTCCGAACACCGGGGAGCTGTTTTTT

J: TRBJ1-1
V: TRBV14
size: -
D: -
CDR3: CASSQESRTEAFF
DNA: TGTGCCAGCAGCCAAGAGAGCCGCACTGAAGCTTTCTTT

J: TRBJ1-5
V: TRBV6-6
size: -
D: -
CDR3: CASSYGGGQEQPQHF
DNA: TGTGCCAGCAGTTACGGCGGGGGGCAAGAACAGCCCCAGCATTTT

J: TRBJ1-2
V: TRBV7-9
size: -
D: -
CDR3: CASSFPGPMKPNYGYTF
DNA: TGTGCCAGCAGCTTTCCGGGACCAATGAAGCCGAACTATGGCTACACCTTC

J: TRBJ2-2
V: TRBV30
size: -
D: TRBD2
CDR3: CAYELAGFLDTGELFF
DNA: TGTGCCTATGAACTAGCGGGGTTTTTGGACACCGGGGAGCTGTTTTTT

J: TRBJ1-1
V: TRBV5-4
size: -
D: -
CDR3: CASSLESYTEAFF
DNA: TGTGCCAGCAGCTTGGAGTCGTACACTGAAGCTTTCTTT

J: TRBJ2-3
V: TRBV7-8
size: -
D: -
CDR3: CASSSDSTDTQYF
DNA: TGTGCCAGCAGTTCCGACAGCACAGATACGCAGTATTTT

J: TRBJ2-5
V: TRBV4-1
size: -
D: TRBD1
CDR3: CASSHLDREKETQYF
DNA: TGCGCCAGCAGCCACCTCGACAGGGAAAAAGAGACCCAGTACTTC

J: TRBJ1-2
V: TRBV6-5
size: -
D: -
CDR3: CASSYLGDGYTF
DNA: TGTGCCAGCAGTTACTTGGGGGATGGCTACACCTTC

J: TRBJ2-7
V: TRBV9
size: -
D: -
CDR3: CASSVAGHPVDEQYF
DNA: TGTGCCAGCAGCGTGGCAGGACACCCAGTCGACGAGCAGTACTTC

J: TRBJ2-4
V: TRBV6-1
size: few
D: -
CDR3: CASSEAGGNIQYF
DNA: TGTGCCAGCAGTGAAGCGGGTGGAAACATTCAGTACTTC

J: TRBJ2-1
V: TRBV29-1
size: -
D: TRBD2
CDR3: CSVEGRAYNEQFF
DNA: TGCAGCGTCGAGGGGAGGGCCTACAATGAGCAGTTCTTC

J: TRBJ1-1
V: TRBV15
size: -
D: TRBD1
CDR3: CATRPDRGLTEAFF
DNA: TGTGCCACCAGACCTGACAGGGGCTTGACTGAAGCTTTCTTT

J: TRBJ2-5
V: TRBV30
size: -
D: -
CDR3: CAWSDLGETQYF
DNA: TGTGCCTGGAGTGATTTGGGGGAGACCCAGTACTTC

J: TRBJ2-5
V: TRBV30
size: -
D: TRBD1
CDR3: CAWSVGTDQETQYF
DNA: TGTGCCTGGAGTGTGGGGACAGACCAAGAGACCCAGTACTTC

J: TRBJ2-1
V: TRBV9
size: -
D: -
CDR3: CASSPDGYNEQFF
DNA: TGTGCCAGCAGCCCCGACGGTTACAATGAGCAGTTCTTC

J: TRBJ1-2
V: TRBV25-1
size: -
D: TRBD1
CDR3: CASSEVTGEIYGYTF
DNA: TGTGCCAGCAGTGAGGTGACAGGGGAAATCTATGGCTACACCTTC

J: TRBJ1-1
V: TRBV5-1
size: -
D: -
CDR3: CASSFGPNWNTEAFF
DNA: TGCGCCAGCAGCTTTGGGCCCAATTGGAACACTGAAGCTTTCTTT

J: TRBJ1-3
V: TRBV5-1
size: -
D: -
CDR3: CASSLAQVSSGNTIYF
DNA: TGCGCCAGCAGCTTGGCCCAGGTTAGCTCTGGAAACACCATATATTTT

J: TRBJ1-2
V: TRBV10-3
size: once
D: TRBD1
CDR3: CAISGDRGLGYGYTF
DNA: TGTGCCATCAGTGGGGACAGGGGGCTCGGCTATGGCTACACCTTC

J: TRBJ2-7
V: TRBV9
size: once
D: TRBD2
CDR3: CASSVAGGVETYEQYF
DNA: TGTGCCAGCAGCGTAGCGGGAGGGGTAGAAACCTACGAGCAGTACTTC

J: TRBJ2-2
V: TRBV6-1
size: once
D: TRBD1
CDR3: CAGRTGVAGELFF
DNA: TGTGCCGGGCGGACAGGGGTTGCCGGGGAGCTGTTTTTT

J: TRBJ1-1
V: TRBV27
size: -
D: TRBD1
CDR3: CASSLGTGTGNTEAFF
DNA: TGTGCCAGCAGTCTAGGGACAGGGACGGGGAACACTGAAGCTTTCTTT

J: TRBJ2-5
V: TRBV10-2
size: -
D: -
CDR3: CASQGQLDEETQYF
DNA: TGCGCCAGCCAGGGTCAGTTAGACGAAGAGACCCAGTACTTC

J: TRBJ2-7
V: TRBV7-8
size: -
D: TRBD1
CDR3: CASSRDRGYEQYF
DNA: TGTGCCAGCAGCAGGGACAGGGGGTACGAGCAGTACTTC

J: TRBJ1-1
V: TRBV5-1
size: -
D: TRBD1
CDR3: CASSLDDRGIEAFF
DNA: TGCGCCAGCAGCTTGGATGACAGGGGGATTGAAGCTTTCTTT

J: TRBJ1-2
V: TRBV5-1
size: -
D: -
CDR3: CASSGESSGYGYTF
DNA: TGCGCCAGCAGCGGGGAGAGCTCGGGATATGGCTACACCTTC

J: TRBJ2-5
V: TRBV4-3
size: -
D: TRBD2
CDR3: CASSQVWREVKTQYF
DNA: TGCGCCAGCAGCCAAGTCTGGCGGGAGGTGAAGACCCAGTACTTC

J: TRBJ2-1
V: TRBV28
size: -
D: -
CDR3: CASSLPEGAYNEQFF
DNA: TGTGCCAGCAGTTTACCGGAGGGGGCATACAATGAGCAGTTCTTC

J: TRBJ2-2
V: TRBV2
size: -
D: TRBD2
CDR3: CASSVAGDRPGELFF
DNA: TGTGCCAGCAGTGTAGCGGGAGACCGGCCCGGGGAGCTGTTTTTT

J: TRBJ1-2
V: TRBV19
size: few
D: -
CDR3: CASGDYGYTF
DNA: TGTGCCAGTGGGGACTATGGCTACACCTTC

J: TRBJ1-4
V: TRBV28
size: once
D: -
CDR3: CASSTGAASEKLFF
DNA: TGTGCCAGCAGTACCGGGGCCGCGAGTGAAAAACTGTTTTTT

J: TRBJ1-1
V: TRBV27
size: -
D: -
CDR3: CASSLLGARTEAFF
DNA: TGTGCCAGCAGTTTGCTGGGGGCTCGAACTGAAGCTTTCTTT

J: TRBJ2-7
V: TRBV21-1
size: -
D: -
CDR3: CASSSRTGGDRGYEQYF
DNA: TGTGCCAGCAGCTCCCGAACCGGGGGGGACAGGGGCTACGAGCAGTACTTC

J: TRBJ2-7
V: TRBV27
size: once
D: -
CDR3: CASSPSGLTYEQYF
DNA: TGTGCCAGCAGCCCATCCGGGTTGACCTACGAGCAGTACTTC